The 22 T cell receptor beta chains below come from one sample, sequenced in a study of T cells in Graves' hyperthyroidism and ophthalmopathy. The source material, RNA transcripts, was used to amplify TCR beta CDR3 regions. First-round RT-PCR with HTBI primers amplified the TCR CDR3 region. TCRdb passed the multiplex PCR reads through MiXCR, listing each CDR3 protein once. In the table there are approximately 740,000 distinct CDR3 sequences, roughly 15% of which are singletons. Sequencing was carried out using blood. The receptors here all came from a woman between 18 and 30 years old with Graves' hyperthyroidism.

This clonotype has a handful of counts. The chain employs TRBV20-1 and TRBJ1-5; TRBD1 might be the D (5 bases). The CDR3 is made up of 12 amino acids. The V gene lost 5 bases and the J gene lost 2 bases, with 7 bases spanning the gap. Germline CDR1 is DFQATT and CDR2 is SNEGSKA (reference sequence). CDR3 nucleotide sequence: TGCAGTGCTGGGGCCGGCAATCAGCCCCAGCATTTT. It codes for CSAGAGNQPQHF.

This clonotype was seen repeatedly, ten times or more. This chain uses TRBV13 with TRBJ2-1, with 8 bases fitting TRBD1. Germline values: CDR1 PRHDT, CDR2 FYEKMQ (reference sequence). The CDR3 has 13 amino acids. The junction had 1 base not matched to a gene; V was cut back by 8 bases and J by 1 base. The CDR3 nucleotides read TGTGCCAGCCGGGACAGGTCCTACAATGAGCAGTTCTTC. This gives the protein CASRDRSYNEQFF.

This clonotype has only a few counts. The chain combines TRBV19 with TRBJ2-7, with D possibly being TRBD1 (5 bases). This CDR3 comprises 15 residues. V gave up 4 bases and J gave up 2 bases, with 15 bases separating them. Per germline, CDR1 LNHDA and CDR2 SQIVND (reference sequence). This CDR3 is CASSTAGTGTYEQYF. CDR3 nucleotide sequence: TGTGCCAGTAGTACCGCCGGCACAGGAACCTACGAGCAGTACTTC.

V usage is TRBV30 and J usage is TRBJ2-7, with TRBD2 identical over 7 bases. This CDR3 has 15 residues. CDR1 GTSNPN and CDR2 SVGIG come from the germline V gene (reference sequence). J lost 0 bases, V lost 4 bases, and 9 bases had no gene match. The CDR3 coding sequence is TGTGCCTGGAAAGTACCCAGACTAGCCTCCTACGAGCAGTACTTC. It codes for CAWKVPRLASYEQYF.

The CDR3 here is CASSGSWGGRNSPLHF. CDR3 DNA sequence: TGTGCCAGCAGCGGAAGTTGGGGGGGAAGAAATTCACCCCTCCACTTT. This chain connects TRBV2 to TRBJ1-6, with D possibly matching TRBD1 (5 bases). Trimming removed 6 bases at V and 7 bases at J, with 19 bases between. The CDR3 covers 16 residues. Germline V gives CDR1 SNHLY, CDR2 FYNNEI.

The CDR3 DNA is TGCAGCGCACGGGACAGGGGCGAGTATGAAAAACTGTTTTTT. It specifies CSARDRGEYEKLFF. This rearrangement joins TRBV29-1 to TRBJ1-4; 10 nucleotides align to TRBD1. CDR1 is SQVTM and CDR2 is ANQGSEA in the germline V gene. J gave up 6 bases and V 7 bases, and 8 bases lay outside the gene matches. This CDR3 is 14 amino acids long.

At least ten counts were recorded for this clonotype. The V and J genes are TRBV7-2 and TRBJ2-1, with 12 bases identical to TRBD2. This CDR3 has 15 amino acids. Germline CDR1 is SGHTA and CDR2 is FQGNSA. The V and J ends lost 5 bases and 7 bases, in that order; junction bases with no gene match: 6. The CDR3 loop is CASSASGRALNEQFF. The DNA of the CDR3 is TGTGCCAGCAGCGCTAGCGGGAGGGCCCTAAATGAGCAGTTCTTC. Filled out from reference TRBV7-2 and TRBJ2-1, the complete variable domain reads GAGVSQSPSNKVTEKGKDVELRCDPISGHTALYWYRQSLGQGLEFLIYFQGNSAPDKSGLPSDRFSAERTGGSVSTLTIQRTQQEDSAVYLCASSASGRALNEQFFGPGTRLTVL.

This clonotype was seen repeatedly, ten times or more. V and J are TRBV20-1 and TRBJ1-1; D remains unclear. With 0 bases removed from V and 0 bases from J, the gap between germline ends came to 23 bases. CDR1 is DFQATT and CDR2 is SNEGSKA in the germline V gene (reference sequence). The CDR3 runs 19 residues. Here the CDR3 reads CSARDKGPTLRRMNTEAFF. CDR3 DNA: TGCAGTGCTAGAGACAAAGGGCCCACACTGCGTAGAATGAACACTGAAGCTTTCTTT.

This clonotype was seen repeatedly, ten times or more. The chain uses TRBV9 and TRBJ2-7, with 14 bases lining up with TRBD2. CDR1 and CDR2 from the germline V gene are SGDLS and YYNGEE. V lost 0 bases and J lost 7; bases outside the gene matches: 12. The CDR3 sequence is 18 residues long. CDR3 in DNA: TGTGCCAGCAGCGTAGCTCCCTCGGGACTAGCGGGAGCGGGGGAGCAGTACTTC. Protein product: CASSVAPSGLAGAGEQYF.

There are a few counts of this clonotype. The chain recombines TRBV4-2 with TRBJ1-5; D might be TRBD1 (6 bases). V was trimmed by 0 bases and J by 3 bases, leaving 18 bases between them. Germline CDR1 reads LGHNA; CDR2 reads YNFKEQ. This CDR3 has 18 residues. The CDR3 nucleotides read TGTGCCAGCAGCCAAGACATACGGGGGGGGGACAACAATCAGCCCCAGCATTTT. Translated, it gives CASSQDIRGGDNNQPQHF.

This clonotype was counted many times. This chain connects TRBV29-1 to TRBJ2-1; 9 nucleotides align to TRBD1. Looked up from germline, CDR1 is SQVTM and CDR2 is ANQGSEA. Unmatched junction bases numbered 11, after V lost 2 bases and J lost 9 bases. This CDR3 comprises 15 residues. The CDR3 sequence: CSVEQTGQGMGEQFF. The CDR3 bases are TGCAGCGTTGAACAGACGGGACAGGGAATGGGTGAGCAGTTCTTC.

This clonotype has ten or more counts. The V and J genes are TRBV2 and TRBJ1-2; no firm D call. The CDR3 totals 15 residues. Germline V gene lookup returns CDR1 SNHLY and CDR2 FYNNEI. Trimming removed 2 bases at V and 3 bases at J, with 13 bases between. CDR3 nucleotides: TGTGCCAGCAGTGAAACGCCCAGATCCCACTATGGCTACACCTTC. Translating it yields CASSETPRSHYGYTF.

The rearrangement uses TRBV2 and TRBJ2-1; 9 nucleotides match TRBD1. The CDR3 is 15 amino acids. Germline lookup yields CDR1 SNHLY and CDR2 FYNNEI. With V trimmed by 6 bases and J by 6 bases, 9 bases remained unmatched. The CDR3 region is CASRGTGGLGNEQFF. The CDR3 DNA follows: TGTGCCAGCAGAGGCACAGGGGGCTTAGGCAATGAGCAGTTCTTC.

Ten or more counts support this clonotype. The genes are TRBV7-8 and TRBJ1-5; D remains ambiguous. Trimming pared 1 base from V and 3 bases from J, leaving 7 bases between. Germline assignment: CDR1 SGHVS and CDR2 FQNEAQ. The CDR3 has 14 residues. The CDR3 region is CASSLGTSNQPQHF. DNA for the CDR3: TGTGCCAGCAGCTTAGGAACTTCCAATCAGCCCCAGCATTTT.

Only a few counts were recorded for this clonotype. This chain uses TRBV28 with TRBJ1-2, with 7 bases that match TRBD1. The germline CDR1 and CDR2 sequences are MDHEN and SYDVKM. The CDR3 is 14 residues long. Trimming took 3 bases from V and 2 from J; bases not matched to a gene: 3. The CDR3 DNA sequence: TGTGCCAGCAGTTTCGGGACAGTGAACTATGGCTACACCTTC. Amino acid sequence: CASSFGTVNYGYTF.

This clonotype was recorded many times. The CDR3 loop reads CSASRVGGRYNEQFF. The DNA of the CDR3 is TGCAGTGCTAGTCGGGTGGGAGGGAGATACAATGAGCAGTTCTTC. J is TRBJ2-1 and V is TRBV20-1, with 7 bases that match TRBD2. Unmatched junction bases numbered 9, after V lost 3 bases and J lost 4 bases. The germline V gene encodes CDR1 DFQATT and CDR2 SNEGSKA (reference sequence). This CDR3 is built from 15 residues.

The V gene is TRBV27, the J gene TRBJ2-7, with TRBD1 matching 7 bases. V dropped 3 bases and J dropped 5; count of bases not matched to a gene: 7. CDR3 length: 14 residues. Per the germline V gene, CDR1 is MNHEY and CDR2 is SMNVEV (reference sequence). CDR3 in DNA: TGTGCCAGCAGTTTTAGTCGACAGGGAAACGAGCAGTACTTC. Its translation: CASSFSRQGNEQYF.

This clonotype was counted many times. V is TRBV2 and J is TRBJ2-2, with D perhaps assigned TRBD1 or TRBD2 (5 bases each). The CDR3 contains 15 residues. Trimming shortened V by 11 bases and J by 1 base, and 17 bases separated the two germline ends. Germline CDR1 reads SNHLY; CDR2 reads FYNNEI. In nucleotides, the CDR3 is TGTGCCGGGACGGGTAGCGCGATGAACACCGGGGAGCTGTTTTTT. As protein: CAGTGSAMNTGELFF.

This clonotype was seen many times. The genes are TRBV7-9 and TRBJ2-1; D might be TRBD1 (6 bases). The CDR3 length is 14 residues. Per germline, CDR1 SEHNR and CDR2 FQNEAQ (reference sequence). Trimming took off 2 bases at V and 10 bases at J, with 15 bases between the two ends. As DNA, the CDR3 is TGTGCCAGCAGCTTAATCGACAGGTACTACGAGCAGTTCTTC. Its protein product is CASSLIDRYYEQFF.

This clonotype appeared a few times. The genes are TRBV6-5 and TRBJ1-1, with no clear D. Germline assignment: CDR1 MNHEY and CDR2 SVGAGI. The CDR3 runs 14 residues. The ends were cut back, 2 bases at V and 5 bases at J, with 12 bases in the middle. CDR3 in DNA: TGTGCCAGCAGTTACGGGATAAGGGAGACTGAAGCTTTCTTT. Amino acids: CASSYGIRETEAFF.

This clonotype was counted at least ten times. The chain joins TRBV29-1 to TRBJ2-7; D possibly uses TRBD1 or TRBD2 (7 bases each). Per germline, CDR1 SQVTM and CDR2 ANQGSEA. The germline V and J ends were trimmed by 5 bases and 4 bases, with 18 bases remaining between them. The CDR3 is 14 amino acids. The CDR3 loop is CSVYTRQGGYEQYF. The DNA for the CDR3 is TGCAGCGTTTACACAAGACAGGGAGGGTACGAGCAGTACTTC.

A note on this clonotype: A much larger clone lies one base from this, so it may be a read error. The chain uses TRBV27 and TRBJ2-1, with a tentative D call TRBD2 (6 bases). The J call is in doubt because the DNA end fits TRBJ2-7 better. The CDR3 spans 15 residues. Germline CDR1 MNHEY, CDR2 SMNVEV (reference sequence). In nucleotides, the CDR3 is TGTGCCAGCAGTTTAGTAGCGGCTGCTTACAATGAGCAGTACTTC. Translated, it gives CASSLVAAAYNEQYF.